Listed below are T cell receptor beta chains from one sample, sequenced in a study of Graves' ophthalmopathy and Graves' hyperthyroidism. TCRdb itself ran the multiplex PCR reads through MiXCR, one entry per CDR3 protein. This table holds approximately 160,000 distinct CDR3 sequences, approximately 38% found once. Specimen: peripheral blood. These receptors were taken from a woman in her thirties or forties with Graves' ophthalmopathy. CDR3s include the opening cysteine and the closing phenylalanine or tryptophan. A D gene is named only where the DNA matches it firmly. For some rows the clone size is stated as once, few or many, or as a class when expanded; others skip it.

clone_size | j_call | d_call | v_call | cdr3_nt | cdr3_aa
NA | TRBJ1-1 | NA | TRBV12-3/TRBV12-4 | TGTGCCAGCAGTTTCGACGGGGATGGGGCTGAAGCTTTCTTT | CASSFDGDGAEAFF
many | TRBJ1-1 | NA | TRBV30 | TGTGCCTGGAGTGCGGGGGTGAACACTGAAGCTTTCTTT | CAWSAGVNTEAFF
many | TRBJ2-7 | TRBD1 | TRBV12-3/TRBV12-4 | TGTGCCAGCAGTTTCTTCAACGACAGGGTCTACGAGCAGTACTTC | CASSFFNDRVYEQYF
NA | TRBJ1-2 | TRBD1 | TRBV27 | TGTGCCAGCATCTCTGGACAGGCCAACTATGGCTACACCTTC | CASISGQANYGYTF
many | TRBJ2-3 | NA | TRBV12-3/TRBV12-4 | TGTGCCACCGCCTCCCCCGATACGCAGTATTTT | CATASPDTQYF
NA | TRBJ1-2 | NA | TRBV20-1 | TGCAGTGCTAGAGGAACTTCCTCTCGGACAGAACGAATTCCTAACTATGGCTACACCTTC | CSARGTSSRTERIPNYGYTF
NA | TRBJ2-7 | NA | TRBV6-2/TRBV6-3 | TGTGCCAGCAGTTACTTTTTCAGCTACGAGCAGTACTTC | CASSYFFSYEQYF
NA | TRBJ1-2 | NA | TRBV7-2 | TGTGCCAGCAGCCTCGGGGATTCAGCTAACTATGGCTACACCTTC | CASSLGDSANYGYTF
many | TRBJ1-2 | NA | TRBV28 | TGTGCCTGCAAGGGGGTCGTAGGCTACACCTTC | CACKGVVGYTF
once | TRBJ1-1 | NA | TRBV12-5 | TGTGCTAGTGGTCCATCGGGGAACACTGAAGCTTTCTTT | CASGPSGNTEAFF
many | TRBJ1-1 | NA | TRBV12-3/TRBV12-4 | TGTGCCAGCAGTTTACTCCAGGACATGAACACTGAAGCTTTCTTT | CASSLLQDMNTEAFF
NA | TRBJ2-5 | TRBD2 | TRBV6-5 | TGTGCCAGCAGTTACTCGGGGACTAGCGGGAGTGAGGCCCAGTACTTC | CASSYSGTSGSEAQYF
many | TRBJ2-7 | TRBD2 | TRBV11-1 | TGTGCCAGCAGCTTACGCGGTAGCGGGAGCTCCTACGAGCAGTACTTC | CASSLRGSGSSYEQYF
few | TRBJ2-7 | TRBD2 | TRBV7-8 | TGTGCCAGCAGCTTCGGACTAGCGGGAGGTTCTCACGAGCAGTACTTC | CASSFGLAGGSHEQYF
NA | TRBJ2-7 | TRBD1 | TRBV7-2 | TGTGCCAGCAGTGGGACAGGGGGTAGCGAGCAGTACTTC | CASSGTGGSEQYF
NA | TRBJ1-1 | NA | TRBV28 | TGTGCCAGCAGGTCAGGGCCGGGGACTGAAGCTTTCTTT | CASRSGPGTEAFF
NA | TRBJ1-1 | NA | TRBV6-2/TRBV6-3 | TGTGCCAGCAGTTACGTTGGACGCCCCATGAACACTGAAGCTTTCTTT | CASSYVGRPMNTEAFF
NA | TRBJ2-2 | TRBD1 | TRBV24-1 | TGTGCCACGCGACAGGGGGTGAACACCGGGGAGCTGTTTTTT | CATRQGVNTGELFF
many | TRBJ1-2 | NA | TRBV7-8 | TGTGCCAGCAGCTTGGTGGGGGGCTATGGCTACACCTTC | CASSLVGGYGYTF
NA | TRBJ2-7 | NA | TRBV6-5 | TGTGCCAGCAGTTACTCTTCTAGCAGCCGCTCCTACGAGCAGTACTTC | CASSYSSSSRSYEQYF
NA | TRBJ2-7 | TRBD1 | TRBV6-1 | TGTGCCAGCAGTGTCCGCCGGACAGGTCTGTCCTACGAGCAGTACTTC | CASSVRRTGLSYEQYF
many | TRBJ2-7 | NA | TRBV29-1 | TGCAGCGTGGGACGAGCAATTGGGGAGCAGTACTTC | CSVGRAIGEQYF
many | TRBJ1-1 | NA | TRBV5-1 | TGCGCCAGCAGCTTTACTAATCTGAACACTGAAGCTTTCTTT | CASSFTNLNTEAFF
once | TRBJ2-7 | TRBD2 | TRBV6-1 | TGTGCCAGCAGAGCCGGACTAGCGGGACTCTACGAGCAGTACTTC | CASRAGLAGLYEQYF
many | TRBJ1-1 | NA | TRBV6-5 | TGTGCCAGCAGTTACGAAGGGGGCACTGAAGCTTTCTTT | CASSYEGGTEAFF
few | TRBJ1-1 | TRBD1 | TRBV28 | TGTGCCAGCAGTTTGAGGGGGCAGACTATGAACACTGAAGCTTTCTTT | CASSLRGQTMNTEAFF
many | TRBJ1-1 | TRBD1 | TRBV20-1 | TGCAGTGCTCAATCGACAGGGTCTCTATGGGATGCTTTCTTT | CSAQSTGSLWDAFF
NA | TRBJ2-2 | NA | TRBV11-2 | TGTGCCAGCAGCTTTTCGAGGCTACAAATACTGACCGGGGAGCTGTTTTTT | CASSFSRLQILTGELFF
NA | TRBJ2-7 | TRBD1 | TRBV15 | TGTGCCACCAGCAGAGATCGGATCAGGACAGGGGCCTACGAGCAGTACTTC | CATSRDRIRTGAYEQYF
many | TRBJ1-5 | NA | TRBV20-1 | TGCAGTGCTAGGGGCCGGCAGCATTTT | CSARGRQHF
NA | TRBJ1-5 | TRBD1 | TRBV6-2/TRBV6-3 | TGTGCCAGCAGATATCGGGACAGCCCGAATCAGCCCCAGCATTTT | CASRYRDSPNQPQHF
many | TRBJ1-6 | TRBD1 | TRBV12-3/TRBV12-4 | TGTGCCAGCAGTCATTACAGGGGTCCCTATAATTCACCCCTCCACTTT | CASSHYRGPYNSPLHF
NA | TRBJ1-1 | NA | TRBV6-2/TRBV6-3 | TGTGCCGGAGCAAATGCAGGGGAAAGGGGCACTGAAGCTTTCTTT | CAGANAGERGTEAFF
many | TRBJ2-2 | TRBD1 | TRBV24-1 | TGTGCCACCAGTGACCAGGACAGGGCCGGCGGGGAGCTGTTTTTT | CATSDQDRAGGELFF
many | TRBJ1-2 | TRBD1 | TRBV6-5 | TGTGCCAGCAGTTCCCAACAGGGGTACTATGGCTACACCTTC | CASSSQQGYYGYTF
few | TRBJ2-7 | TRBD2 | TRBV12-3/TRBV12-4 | TGTGCCAGCAGTCCCGGGACTAGCGGGACTTTTGAGCAGTACTTC | CASSPGTSGTFEQYF
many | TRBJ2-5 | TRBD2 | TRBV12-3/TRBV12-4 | TGTGCCAGCAGCCCCGGACTAGCGGGGGACCAGTACTTC | CASSPGLAGDQYF
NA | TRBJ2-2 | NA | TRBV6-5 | TGTGCCAGCAGTTACCCGCTTCCGCGGAACACCGGGGAGCTGTTTTTT | CASSYPLPRNTGELFF
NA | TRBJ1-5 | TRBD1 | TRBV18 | TGTGCCAGCTCACTGGGACAGGGAATTAGCAATCAGCCCCAGCATTTT | CASSLGQGISNQPQHF
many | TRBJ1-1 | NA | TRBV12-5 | TGTGCTAGTGGCCAGGGGTGGGAAGCTTTCTTT | CASGQGWEAFF
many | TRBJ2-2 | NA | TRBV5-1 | TGCGCCAGCAGCTTGGAAGGGGGAACCGGGGAGCTGTTTTTT | CASSLEGGTGELFF
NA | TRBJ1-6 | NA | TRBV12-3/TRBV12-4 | TGTGCCAGCAGCCCCGGGAACAGTCTTATCTATAATTCACCCCTCCACTTT | CASSPGNSLIYNSPLHF
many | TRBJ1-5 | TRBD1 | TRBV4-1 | TGCGCCAGCAGCCAAGATCCCGGACAGGGGGCCCGGAGCAATCAGCCCCAGCATTTT | CASSQDPGQGARSNQPQHF
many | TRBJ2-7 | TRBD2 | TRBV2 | TGTGCCAGCAGTGAAACGAGCGGGAGAGTCTTCGAGCAGTACTTC | CASSETSGRVFEQYF
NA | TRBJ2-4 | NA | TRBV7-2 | TGTGCCAGCGGAGGGGGTGCCAAAAACATTCAGTACTTC | CASGGGAKNIQYF
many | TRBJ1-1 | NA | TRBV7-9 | TGTGCCAGCAGCTTGGACTCGGGGGGGGCAGCTTTCTTT | CASSLDSGGAAFF
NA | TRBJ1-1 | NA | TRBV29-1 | TGCAGCGTTGACGGCCTGGTGACTGAAGCTTTCTTT | CSVDGLVTEAFF
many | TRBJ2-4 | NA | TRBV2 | TGTGCCAGCACCGGCCAGATCAAAAACATTCAGTACTTC | CASTGQIKNIQYF
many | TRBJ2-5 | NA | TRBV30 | TGTGCCTGGAGTGTAGGTGGGAGTGGGGGAGAGACCCAGTACTTC | CAWSVGGSGGETQYF
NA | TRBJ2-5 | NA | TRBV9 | TGTGCCAGCAGTGAAGACCTCCAGGGTCGAGAGACCCAGTACTTC | CASSEDLQGRETQYF
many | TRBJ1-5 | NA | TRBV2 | TGTGCCAGCAGTGACAGAAATAGCAATCAGCCCCAGCATTTT | CASSDRNSNQPQHF